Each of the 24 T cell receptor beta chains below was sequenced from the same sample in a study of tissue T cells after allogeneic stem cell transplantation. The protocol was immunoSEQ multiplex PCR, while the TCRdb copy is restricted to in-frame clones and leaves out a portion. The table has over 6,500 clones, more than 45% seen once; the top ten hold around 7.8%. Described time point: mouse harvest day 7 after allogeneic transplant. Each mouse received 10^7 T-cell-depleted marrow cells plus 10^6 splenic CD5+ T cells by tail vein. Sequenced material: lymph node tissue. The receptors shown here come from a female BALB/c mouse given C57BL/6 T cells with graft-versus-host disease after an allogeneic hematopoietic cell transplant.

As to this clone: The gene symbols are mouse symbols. The CDR3 protein is CASSRNRGNTEVFF. The CDR3 bases that were read are TGTGCCAGCAGTCGGAACAGGGGAAACACAGAAGTCTTC. The V and J genes are TRBV13-3 and TRBJ1-1; 7 bases align to TRBD1. Sequencing ends 1 residue short of the CDR3 end; the germline J gene provides the rest. This CDR3 region has 14 residues. V gave up 4 bases and J gave up 1 base; unmatched junction bases: 4. Germline lookup yields CDR1 NNHDY and CDR2 SYVADS.

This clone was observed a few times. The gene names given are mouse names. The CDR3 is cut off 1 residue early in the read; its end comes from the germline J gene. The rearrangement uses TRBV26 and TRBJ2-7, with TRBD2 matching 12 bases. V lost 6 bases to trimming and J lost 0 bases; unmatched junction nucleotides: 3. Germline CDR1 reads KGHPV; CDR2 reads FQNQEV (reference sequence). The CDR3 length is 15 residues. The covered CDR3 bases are TGTGCCAGCAGCCCGGGACTGGGGGGCTCCTATGAACAGTAC. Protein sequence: CASSPGLGGSYEQY. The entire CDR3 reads CASSPGLGGSYEQYF.

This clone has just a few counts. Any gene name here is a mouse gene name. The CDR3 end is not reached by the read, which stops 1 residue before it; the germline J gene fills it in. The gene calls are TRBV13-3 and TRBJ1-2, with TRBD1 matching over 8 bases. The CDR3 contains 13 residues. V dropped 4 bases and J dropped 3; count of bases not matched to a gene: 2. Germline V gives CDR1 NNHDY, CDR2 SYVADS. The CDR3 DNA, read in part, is TGTGCCAGCAGTCCAGGGGGCTACTCCGACTACACC. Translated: CASSPGGYSDYT. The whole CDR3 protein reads CASSPGGYSDYTF.

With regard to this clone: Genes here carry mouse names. The sequenced part of the CDR3 DNA is TGTGCCAGCAGTCGACAGGGGGCGGTTGCTGAGCAGTTC. It yields the protein CASSRQGAVAEQF. From start to end, the CDR3 is CASSRQGAVAEQFF. The chain carries TRBV26 and TRBJ2-1, with 10 positions matching TRBD1. The read ends 1 residue before the CDR3 terminus; that terminus is restored from the germline J gene. CDR1 is KGHPV and CDR2 is FQNQEV in the germline V gene (reference sequence). Germline trimming cut 4 bases from V and 6 bases from J; bases unmatched to any gene: 3. The CDR3 is 14 amino acids.

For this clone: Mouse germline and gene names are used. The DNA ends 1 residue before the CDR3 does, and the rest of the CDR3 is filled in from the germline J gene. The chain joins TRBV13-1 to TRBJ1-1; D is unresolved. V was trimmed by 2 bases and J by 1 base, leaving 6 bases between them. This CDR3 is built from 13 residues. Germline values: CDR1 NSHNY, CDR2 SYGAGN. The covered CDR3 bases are TGTGCCAGCAGTGAGGGAGGGAACACAGAAGTCTTC. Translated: CASSEGGNTEVF. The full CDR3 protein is CASSEGGNTEVFF.

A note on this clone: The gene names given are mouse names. The covered CDR3 bases are TGTGCCAGCAGTCTAGACAGGGACGAACAGTAC. Its translation: CASSLDRDEQY. The entire CDR3 sequence reads CASSLDRDEQYF. The chain uses TRBV26 and TRBJ2-7; 7 nucleotides align to TRBD1. The read ends 1 residue shy of where the CDR3 ends; the end is completed using the germline J gene. CDR1 and CDR2 (germline): KGHPV, FQNQEV (reference sequence). The CDR3 runs to 12 residues. The V and J ends lost 3 bases and 7 bases, in that order; junction bases with no gene match: 3.

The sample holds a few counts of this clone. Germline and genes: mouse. The CDR3 DNA, read in part, is TGTGCCCCAGTCCCCCCCGGACAGAAAAAATATGAACAGTAC. The encoded protein is CAPVPPGQKKYEQY. From start to end, the CDR3 is CAPVPPGQKKYEQYF. The chain employs TRBV15 and TRBJ2-7, with a possible D match to TRBD1 (6 bases). Sequencing ends 1 residue short of the CDR3 end; the germline J gene provides the rest. Trimming took 11 bases from V and 4 from J, leaving 24 bases between them. CDR1 is SGHND and CDR2 is FRSKSL in the germline V gene. The CDR3 runs 15 residues.

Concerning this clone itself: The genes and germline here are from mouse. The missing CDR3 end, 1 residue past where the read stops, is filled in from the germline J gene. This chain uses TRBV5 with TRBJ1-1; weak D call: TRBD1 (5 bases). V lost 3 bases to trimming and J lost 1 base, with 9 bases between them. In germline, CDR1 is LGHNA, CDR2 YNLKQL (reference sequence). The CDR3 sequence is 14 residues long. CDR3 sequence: CASSQWGGNTEVFF. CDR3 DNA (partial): TGTGCCAGCAGCCAGTGGGGGGGGAACACAGAAGTCTTC.

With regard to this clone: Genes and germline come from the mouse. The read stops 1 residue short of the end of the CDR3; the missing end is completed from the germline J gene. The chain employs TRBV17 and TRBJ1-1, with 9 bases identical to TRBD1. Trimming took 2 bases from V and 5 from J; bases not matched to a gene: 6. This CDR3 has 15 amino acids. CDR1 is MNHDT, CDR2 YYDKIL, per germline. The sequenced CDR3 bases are TGTGCTAGCAGTAGATACAGGGGGCTTGGGACAGAAGTCTTC. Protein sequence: CASSRYRGLGTEVF. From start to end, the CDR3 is CASSRYRGLGTEVFF.

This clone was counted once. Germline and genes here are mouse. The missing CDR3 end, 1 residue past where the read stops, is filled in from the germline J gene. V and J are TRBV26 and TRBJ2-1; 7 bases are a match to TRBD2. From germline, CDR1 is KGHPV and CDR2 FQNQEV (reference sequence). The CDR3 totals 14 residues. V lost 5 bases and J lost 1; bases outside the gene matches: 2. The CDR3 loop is CASSLLGNYAEQFF. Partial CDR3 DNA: TGTGCCAGCAGTTTACTGGGGAACTATGCTGAGCAGTTC. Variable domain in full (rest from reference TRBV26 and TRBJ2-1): NSKVIQTPRYLVKGQGQKAKMRCIPEKGHPVVFWYQQNKNNEFKFLINFQNQEVLQQIDMTEKRFSAECPSNSPCSLEIQSSEAGDSALYLCASSLLGNYAEQFFGPGTRLTVL.

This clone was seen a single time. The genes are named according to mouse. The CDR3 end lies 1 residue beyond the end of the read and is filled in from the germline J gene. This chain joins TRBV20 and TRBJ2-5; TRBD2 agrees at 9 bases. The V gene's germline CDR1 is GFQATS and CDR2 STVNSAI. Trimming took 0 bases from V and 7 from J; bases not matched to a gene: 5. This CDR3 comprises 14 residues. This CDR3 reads CGARDHGGANTQYF. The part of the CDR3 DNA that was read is TGTGGTGCTAGGGATCATGGGGGGGCGAACACCCAGTAC.

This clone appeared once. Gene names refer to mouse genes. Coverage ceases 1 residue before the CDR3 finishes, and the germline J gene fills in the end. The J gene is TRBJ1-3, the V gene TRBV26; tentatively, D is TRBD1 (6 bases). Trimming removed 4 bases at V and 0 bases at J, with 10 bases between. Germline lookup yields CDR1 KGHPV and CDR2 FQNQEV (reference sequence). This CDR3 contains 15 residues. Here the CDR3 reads CASSPGTNSGNTLYF. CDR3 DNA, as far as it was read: TGTGCCAGCAGTCCCGGGACAAATTCTGGAAATACGCTCTAT.

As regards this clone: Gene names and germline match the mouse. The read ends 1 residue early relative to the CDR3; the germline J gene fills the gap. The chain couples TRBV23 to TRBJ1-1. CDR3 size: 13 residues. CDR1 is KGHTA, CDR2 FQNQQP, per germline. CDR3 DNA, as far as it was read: TGCTCCAGCAGTCAATATGGGAGCACAGAAGTCTTC. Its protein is CSSSQYGSTEVF. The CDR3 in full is CSSSQYGSTEVFF.

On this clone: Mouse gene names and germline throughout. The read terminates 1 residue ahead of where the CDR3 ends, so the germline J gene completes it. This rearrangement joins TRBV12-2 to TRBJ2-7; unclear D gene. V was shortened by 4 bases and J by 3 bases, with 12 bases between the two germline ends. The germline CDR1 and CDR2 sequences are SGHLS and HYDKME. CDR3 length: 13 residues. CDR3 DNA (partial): TGTGCCAGCTCACCCGGGAGTTTCTATGAACAGTAC. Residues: CASSPGSFYEQY. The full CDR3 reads CASSPGSFYEQYF. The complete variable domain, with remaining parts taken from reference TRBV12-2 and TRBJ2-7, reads NSGVVQSPRYIIKGKGERSILKCIPISGHLSVAWYQQTQGQELKFFIQHYDKMERDKGNLPSRFSVQQFDDYHSEMNMSALELEDSAVYFCASSPGSFYEQYFGPGTRLTVL.

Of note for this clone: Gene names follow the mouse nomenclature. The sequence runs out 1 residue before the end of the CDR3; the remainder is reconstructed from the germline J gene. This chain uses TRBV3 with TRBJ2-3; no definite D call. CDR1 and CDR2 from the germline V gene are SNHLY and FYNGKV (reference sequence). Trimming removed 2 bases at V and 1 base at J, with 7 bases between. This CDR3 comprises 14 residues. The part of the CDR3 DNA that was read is TGTGCCAGCAGCTTAATGGGTGGTGCAGAAACGCTGTAT. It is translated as CASSLMGGAETLY. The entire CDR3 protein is CASSLMGGAETLYF.

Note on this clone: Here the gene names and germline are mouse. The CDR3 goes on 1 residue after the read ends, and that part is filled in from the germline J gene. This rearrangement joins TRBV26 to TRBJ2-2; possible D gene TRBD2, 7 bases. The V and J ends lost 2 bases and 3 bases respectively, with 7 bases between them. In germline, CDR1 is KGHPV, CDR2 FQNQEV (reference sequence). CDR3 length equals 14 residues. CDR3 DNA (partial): TGTGCCAGCAGTCTGGGGGGGCACACCGGGCAGCTCTAC. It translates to CASSLGGHTGQLY. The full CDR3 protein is CASSLGGHTGQLYF.

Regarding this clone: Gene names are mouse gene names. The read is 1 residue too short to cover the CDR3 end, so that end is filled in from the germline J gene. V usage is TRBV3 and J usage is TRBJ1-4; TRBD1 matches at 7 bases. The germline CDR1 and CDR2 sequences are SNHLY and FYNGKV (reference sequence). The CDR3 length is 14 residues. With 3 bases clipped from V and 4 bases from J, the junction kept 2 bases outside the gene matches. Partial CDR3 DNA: TGTGCCAGCAGCTTCAGGGGGGGCAACGAAAGATTATTT. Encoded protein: CASSFRGGNERLF. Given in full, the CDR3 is CASSFRGGNERLFF.

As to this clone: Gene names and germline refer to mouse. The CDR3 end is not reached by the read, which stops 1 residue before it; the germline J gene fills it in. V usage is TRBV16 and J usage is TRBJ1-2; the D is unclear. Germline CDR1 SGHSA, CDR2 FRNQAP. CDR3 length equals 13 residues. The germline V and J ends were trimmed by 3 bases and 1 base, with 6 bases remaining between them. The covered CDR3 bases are TGTGCAAGCAGCTTCCTGGGAAACTCCGACTACACC. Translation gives CASSFLGNSDYT. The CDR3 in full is CASSFLGNSDYTF.

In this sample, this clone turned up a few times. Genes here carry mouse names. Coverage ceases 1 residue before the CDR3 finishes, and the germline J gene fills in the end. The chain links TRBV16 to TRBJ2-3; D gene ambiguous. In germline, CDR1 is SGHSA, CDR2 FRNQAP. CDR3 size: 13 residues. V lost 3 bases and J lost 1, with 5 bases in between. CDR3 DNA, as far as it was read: TGTGCAAGCAGCTTTGGTGGTGCAGAAACGCTGTAT. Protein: CASSFGGAETLY. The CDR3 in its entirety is CASSFGGAETLYF.

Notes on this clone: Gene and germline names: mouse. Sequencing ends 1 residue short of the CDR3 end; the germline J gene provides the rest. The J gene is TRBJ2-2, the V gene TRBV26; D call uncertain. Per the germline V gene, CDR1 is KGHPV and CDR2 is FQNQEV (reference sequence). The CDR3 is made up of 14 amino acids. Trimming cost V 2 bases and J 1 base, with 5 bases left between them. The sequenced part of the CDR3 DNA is TGTGCCAGCAGTCTGCAACAAAACACCGGGCAGCTCTAC. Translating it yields CASSLQQNTGQLY. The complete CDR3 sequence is CASSLQQNTGQLYF.

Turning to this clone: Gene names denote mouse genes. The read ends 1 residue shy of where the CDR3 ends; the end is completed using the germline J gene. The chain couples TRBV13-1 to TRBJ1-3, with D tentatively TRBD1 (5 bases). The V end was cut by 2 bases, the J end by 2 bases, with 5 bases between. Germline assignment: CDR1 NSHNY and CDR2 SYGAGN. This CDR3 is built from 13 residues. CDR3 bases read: TGTGCCAGCAGTGACAGGGCTGGAAATACGCTCTAT. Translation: CASSDRAGNTLY. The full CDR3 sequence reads CASSDRAGNTLYF.

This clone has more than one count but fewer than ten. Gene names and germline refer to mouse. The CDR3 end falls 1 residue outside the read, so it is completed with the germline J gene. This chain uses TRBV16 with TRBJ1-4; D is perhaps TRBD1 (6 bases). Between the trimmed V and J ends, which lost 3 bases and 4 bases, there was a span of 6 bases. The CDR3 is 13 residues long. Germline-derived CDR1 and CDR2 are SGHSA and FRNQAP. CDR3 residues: CASSLDSNERLFF. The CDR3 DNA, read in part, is TGTGCAAGCAGCTTGGACAGCAACGAAAGATTATTT.

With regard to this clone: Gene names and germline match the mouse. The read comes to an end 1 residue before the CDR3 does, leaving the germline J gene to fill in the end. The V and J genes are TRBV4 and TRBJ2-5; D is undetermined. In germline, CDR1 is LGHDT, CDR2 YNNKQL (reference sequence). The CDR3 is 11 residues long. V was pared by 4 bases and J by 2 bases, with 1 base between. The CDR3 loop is CASSFQDTQYF. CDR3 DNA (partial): TGTGCCAGCAGCTTCCAAGACACCCAGTAC.

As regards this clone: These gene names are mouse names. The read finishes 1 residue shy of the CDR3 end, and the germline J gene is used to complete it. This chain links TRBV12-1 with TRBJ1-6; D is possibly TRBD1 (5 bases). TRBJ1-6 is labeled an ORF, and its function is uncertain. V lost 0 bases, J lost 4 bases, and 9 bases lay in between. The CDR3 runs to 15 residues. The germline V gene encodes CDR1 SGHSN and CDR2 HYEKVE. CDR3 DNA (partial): TGTGCCAGCTCTCTCGTGGGGCAATATAATTCGCCCCTCTAC. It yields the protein CASSLVGQYNSPLY. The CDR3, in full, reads CASSLVGQYNSPLYF.